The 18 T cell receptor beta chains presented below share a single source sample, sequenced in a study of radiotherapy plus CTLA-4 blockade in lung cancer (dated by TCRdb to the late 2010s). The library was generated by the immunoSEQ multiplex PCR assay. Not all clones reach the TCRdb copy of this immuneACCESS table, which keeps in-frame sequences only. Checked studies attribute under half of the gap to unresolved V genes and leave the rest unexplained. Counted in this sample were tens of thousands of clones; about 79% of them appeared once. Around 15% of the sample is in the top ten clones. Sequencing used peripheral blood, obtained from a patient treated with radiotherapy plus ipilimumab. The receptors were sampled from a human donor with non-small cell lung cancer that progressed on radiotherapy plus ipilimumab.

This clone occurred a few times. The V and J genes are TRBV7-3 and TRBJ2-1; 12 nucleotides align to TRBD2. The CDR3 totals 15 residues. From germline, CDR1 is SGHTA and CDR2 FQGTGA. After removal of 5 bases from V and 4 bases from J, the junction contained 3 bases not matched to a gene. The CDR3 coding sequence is TGTGCCAGCAGCCCTAGCGGGGGGGATTACAATGAGCAGTTCTTC. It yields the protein CASSPSGGDYNEQFF.

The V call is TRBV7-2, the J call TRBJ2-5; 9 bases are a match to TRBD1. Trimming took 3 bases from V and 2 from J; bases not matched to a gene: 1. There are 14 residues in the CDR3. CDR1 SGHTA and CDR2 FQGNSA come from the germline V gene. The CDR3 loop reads CASSLTGGQETQYF. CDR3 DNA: TGTGCCAGCAGCTTGACAGGGGGGCAAGAGACCCAGTACTTC.

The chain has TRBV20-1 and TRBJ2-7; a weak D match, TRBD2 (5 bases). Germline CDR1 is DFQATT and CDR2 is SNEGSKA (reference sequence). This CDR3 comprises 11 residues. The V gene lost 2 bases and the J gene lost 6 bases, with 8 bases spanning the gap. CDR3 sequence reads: CSARSGFEQYF. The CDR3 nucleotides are TGCAGTGCTAGAAGCGGTTTCGAGCAGTACTTC.

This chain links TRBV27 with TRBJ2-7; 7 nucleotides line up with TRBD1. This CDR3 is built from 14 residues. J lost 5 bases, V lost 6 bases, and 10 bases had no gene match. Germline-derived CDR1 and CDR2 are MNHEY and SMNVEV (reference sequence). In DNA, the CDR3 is TGTGCCAGCAGAAGGGGGACAGAGATGAACGAGCAGTACTTC. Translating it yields CASRRGTEMNEQYF.

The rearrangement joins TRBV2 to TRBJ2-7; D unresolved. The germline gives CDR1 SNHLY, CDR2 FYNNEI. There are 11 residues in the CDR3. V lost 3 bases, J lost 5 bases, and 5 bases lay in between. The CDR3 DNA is TGTGCCAGCAGTGAGGCAAACGAGCAGTACTTC. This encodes CASSEANEQYF.

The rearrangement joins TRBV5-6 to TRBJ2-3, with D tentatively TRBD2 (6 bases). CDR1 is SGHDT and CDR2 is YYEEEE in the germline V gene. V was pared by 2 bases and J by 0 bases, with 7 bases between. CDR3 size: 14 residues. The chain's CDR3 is CASSFGTSTDTQYF. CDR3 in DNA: TGTGCCAGCAGCTTCGGGACTAGCACAGATACGCAGTATTTT.

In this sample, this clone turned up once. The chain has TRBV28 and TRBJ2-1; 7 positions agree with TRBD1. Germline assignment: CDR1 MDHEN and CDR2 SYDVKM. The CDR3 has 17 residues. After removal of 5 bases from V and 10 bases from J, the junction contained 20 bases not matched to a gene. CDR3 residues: CASSLPSGQDVGLEQFF. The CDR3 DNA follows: TGTGCCAGCAGTCTCCCAAGTGGACAGGACGTCGGGTTGGAGCAGTTCTTC.

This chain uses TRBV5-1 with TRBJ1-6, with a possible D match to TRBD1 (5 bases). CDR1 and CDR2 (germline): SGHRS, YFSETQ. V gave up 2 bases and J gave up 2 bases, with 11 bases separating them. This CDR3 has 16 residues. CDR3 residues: CASSLGGAAYNSPLHF. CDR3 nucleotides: TGCGCCAGCAGCTTAGGAGGGGCCGCCTATAATTCACCCCTCCACTTT.

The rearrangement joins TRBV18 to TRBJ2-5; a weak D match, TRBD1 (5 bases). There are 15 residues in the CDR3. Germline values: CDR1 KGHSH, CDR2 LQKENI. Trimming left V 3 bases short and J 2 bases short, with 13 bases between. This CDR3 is CASSPGLRGQETQYF. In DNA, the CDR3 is TGTGCCAGCTCACCGGGTCTTAGGGGACAAGAGACCCAGTACTTC.

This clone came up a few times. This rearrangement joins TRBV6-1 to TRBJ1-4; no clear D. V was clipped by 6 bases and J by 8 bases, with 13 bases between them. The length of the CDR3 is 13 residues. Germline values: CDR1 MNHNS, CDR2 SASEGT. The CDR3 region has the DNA TGTGCCAGCAGCCCAGATCTGGAGGAAAAACTGTTTTTT. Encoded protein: CASSPDLEEKLFF.

This CDR3 is CASSALLAGGRGETQYF. CDR3 in DNA: TGTGCCAGCAGCGCCTTACTAGCGGGGGGGCGAGGGGAGACCCAGTACTTC. The chain employs TRBV9 and TRBJ2-5, with 13 bases fitting TRBD2. The CDR3 has 17 residues. CDR1 is SGDLS and CDR2 is YYNGEE in the germline V gene. The V and J ends lost 3 bases and 5 bases, in that order; junction bases with no gene match: 10.

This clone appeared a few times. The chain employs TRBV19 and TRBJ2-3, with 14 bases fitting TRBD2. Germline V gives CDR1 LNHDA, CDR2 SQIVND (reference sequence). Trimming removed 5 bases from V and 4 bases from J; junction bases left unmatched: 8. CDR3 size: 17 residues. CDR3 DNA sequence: TGTGCCAGTAGTCCCCTGGGACTAGCGGGAGTTGCAGATACGCAGTATTTT. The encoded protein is CASSPLGLAGVADTQYF.

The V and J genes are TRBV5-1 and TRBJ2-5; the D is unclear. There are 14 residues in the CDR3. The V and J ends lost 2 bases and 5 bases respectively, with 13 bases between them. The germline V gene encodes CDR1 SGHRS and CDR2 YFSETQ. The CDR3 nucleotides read TGCGCCAGCAGCTTTACTGGGATTGTGGAGACCCAGTACTTC. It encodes CASSFTGIVETQYF.

As DNA, the CDR3 is TGTGCCAGCAGTTGGACCCTGAACACTGAAGCTTTCTTT. Residues: CASSWTLNTEAFF. V usage is TRBV6-6 and J usage is TRBJ1-1; D unresolved. V gave up 4 bases and J gave up 0 bases, with 6 bases separating them. The germline V gene encodes CDR1 MNHNY and CDR2 SVGAGI (reference sequence). The CDR3 has 13 amino acids.

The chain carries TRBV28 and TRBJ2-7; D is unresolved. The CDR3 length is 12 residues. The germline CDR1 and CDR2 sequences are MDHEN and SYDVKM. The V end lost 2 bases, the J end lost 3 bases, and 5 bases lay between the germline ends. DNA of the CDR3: TGTGCCAGCAGTTTACCCCACTACGAGCAGTACTTC. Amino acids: CASSLPHYEQYF. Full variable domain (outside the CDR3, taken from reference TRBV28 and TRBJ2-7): DVKVTQSSRYLVKRTGEKVFLECVQDMDHENMFWYRQDPGLGLRLIYFSYDVKMKEKGDIPEGYSVSREKKERFSLILESASTNQTSMYLCASSLPHYEQYFGPGTRLTVT.

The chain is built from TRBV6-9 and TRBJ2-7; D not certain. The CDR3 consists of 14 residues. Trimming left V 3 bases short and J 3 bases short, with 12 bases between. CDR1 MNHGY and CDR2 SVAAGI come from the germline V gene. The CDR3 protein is CASSYSTRSYEQYF. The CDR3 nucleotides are TGTGCCAGCAGTTACTCGACAAGGAGCTACGAGCAGTACTTC.

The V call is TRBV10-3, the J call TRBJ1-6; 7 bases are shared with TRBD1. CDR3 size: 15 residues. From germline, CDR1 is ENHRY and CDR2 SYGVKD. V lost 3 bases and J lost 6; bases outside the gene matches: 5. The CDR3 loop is CAISDPRGPNSPLHF. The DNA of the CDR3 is TGTGCCATCAGTGACCCGAGGGGGCCTAATTCACCCCTCCACTTT.

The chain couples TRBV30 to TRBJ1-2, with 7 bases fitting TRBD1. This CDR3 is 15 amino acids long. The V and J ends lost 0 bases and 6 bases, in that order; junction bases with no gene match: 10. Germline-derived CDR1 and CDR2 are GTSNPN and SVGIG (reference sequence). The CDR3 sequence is CAWSVQEGAKHGYTF. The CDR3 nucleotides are TGTGCCTGGAGTGTACAAGAGGGGGCAAAACATGGCTACACCTTC.